The 19 T cell receptor beta chains below come from one sample, sequenced in a study of post-analysis software for immune sequencing data. Whole-study findings and limits: Higher frequency in patients than in controls was seen for about 5 TRBV segments, with TRBV5-6, TRBV5-1 and TRBV20-1 among them.

These receptors have no known antigen. TCR beta cDNA libraries had unique molecular identifiers. TCRdb redid the calling of the PCR reads with MiXCR, one entry per CDR3 protein. The repertoire holds roughly 600,000 distinct CDR3 sequences, with 40% to 50% as singletons. Sequenced: blood. Every receptor here comes from a girl aged 5-17 years with multiple sclerosis.

This clonotype was recorded a few times. V and J are TRBV5-1 and TRBJ2-1, with 8 positions matching TRBD2. CDR1 is SGHRS, CDR2 YFSETQ, per germline. The J segment lost 0 bases and the V segment lost 1 base, leaving 21 bases of the junction unmatched. There are 22 residues in the CDR3. CDR3 loop: CASSLRAPGTSFRSSSYNEQFF. In DNA, the CDR3 is TGCGCCAGCAGCTTGAGGGCTCCTGGGACTAGTTTTCGTTCCAGCTCCTACAATGAGCAGTTCTTC.

This clonotype was detected a few times. CDR3 in DNA: TGCAGTGCTATTATTAGCCGGGAGGGTGAGCAGTTCTTC. This codes for CSAIISREGEQFF. The V and J genes are TRBV20-1 and TRBJ2-1, with TRBD2 matching 8 bases. Germline CDR1 reads DFQATT; CDR2 reads SNEGSKA (reference sequence). Trimming removed 4 bases from V and 9 bases from J; junction bases left unmatched: 8. The CDR3 runs 13 residues.

This CDR3 is CSARRLAGGSSYEQYF. CDR3 nucleotides: TGCAGTGCTCGGAGACTAGCGGGAGGGAGCTCCTACGAGCAGTACTTC. This chain joins TRBV20-1 and TRBJ2-7; 14 bases match TRBD2. This CDR3 has 16 amino acids. Germline V CDR1 and CDR2: DFQATT, SNEGSKA (reference sequence). Trimming took 5 bases from V and 0 from J; bases not matched to a gene: 6.

This clonotype was detected only a few times. The chain recombines TRBV9 with TRBJ1-6; no clear D. V lost 3 bases to trimming and J lost 6 bases, with 10 bases between them. The CDR3 covers 14 residues. From germline, CDR1 is SGDLS and CDR2 YYNGEE. This chain's CDR3 is CASSEGPINSPLHF. The CDR3 region has the DNA TGTGCCAGCAGCGAAGGCCCGATTAATTCACCCCTCCACTTT.

V usage is TRBV10-3 and J usage is TRBJ2-1; D is uncertain. Germline CDR1 is ENHRY and CDR2 is SYGVKD. Trimming stripped 4 bases from V and 2 bases from J, with 6 bases between. This CDR3 spans 13 amino acids. DNA of the CDR3: TGTGCCATCAGTGGACTCACCTACAATGAGCAGTTCTTC. Residues: CAISGLTYNEQFF.

There are a few counts of this clonotype. V is TRBV29-1 and J is TRBJ2-3; 12 nucleotides line up with TRBD2. Germline V gives CDR1 SQVTM, CDR2 ANQGSEA. J lost 5 bases, V lost 7 bases, and 7 bases had no gene match. The CDR3 length is 14 residues. The chain's CDR3 is CSAGLAGTGDTQYF. The DNA for the CDR3 is TGCAGCGCGGGACTAGCGGGTACAGGAGATACGCAGTATTTT.

This clonotype has more than one count but fewer than ten. V and J are TRBV12-3 or TRBV12-4 and TRBJ2-7; no clear D. V shed 8 bases and J shed 2 bases, with 13 bases lying between them. CDR3 length: 13 residues. The DNA of the CDR3 is TGTGCCAGCCAGGACCATACCACCTACGAGCAGTACTTC. It is translated as CASQDHTTYEQYF.

This chain uses TRBV5-1 with TRBJ2-2; D is possibly TRBD1 (6 bases). The length of the CDR3 is 14 residues. Germline CDR1 SGHRS, CDR2 YFSETQ. Deletions cut 4 bases from V and 1 base from J, with 8 bases between. The CDR3, as DNA: TGCGCCAGCAGCAGGGGACAGAACACCGGGGAGCTGTTTTTT. Its protein is CASSRGQNTGELFF.

The rearrangement links TRBV5-1 to TRBJ2-1; TRBD1 is a possible D gene (5 bases). The CDR3 runs to 16 residues. Germline assignment: CDR1 SGHRS and CDR2 YFSETQ. V lost 0 bases to trimming and J lost 4 bases, with 14 bases between them. The DNA for the CDR3 is TGCGCCAGCAGCTTGGCTGGCAGGGTGGGATACAATGAGCAGTTCTTC. This codes for CASSLAGRVGYNEQFF.

V usage is TRBV4-2 and J usage is TRBJ2-3, with D perhaps matching TRBD2 (5 bases). The germline V gene encodes CDR1 LGHNA and CDR2 YNFKEQ. CDR3 length equals 15 residues. Trimming stripped 4 bases from V and 8 bases from J, with 19 bases between. CDR3: CASSPRLGEKATQYF. The DNA of the CDR3 is TGTGCCAGCAGCCCCCGCCTGGGAGAGAAAGCTACGCAGTATTTT.

This clonotype has just a few counts. The chain carries TRBV5-1 and TRBJ2-7; 8 bases fit TRBD1. Germline V gene lookup returns CDR1 SGHRS and CDR2 YFSETQ. Trimming cost V 5 bases and J 2 bases; bases outside gene matches: 18. CDR3 length: 18 amino acids. The CDR3 bases are TGCGCCAGCAGGCCTAAGGGGCAGGGGGCCTCTAGGACCTACGAGCAGTACTTC. Translating gives CASRPKGQGASRTYEQYF.

The genes are TRBV20-1 and TRBJ2-7, with 8 bases aligning to TRBD2. The CDR3 runs 12 residues. Germline lookup yields CDR1 DFQATT and CDR2 SNEGSKA (reference sequence). V lost 1 base, J lost 7 bases, and 3 bases stayed unmatched. CDR3 DNA: TGCAGTGCTAGAGCGGGGACTAGGGAGCAGTACTTC. It specifies CSARAGTREQYF.

The chain has TRBV12-3 or TRBV12-4 and TRBJ2-3; D gene uncertain. The V gene lost 7 bases and the J gene lost 0 bases, with 17 bases spanning the gap. The CDR3 extends over 16 amino acids. CDR3 DNA sequence: TGTGCCAGCACCCCCGGGCGACGGCCGAGCACAGATACGCAGTATTTT. Translation: CASTPGRRPSTDTQYF.

In this sample, this clonotype turned up once. The chain joins TRBV29-1 to TRBJ2-7; the D gene is possibly TRBD1 (6 bases). Between the trimmed V and J ends, which lost 8 bases and 2 bases, there was a span of 13 bases. Germline values: CDR1 SQVTM, CDR2 ANQGSEA. The CDR3 runs to 12 residues. CDR3 protein: CSTRDNAYEQYF. The CDR3 coding sequence is TGCAGCACCCGGGACAATGCCTACGAGCAGTACTTC.

The V gene is TRBV29-1, the J gene TRBJ2-3, with 8 bases fitting TRBD2. The CDR3 has 12 residues. CDR1 and CDR2 (germline): SQVTM, ANQGSEA. Unmatched junction bases numbered 4, after V lost 6 bases and J lost 5 bases. The CDR3, as DNA: TGCAGCGTGAGCGGGGGCCAAGATACGCAGTATTTT. It encodes CSVSGGQDTQYF.

There are a few counts of this clonotype. The J gene is TRBJ2-1, the V gene TRBV29-1; weak D call: TRBD1 (6 bases). CDR3 size: 14 residues. Germline lookup yields CDR1 SQVTM and CDR2 ANQGSEA. Trimming pared 7 bases from V and 9 bases from J, leaving 22 bases between. The CDR3, as DNA: TGCAGCGCGAAACAGGGAAATCATCGGGGTGAGCAGTTCTTC. This gives the protein CSAKQGNHRGEQFF.

The rearrangement links TRBV6-6 to TRBJ1-2; TRBD1 is a possible D gene (5 bases). Germline V lookup: CDR1 MNHNY, CDR2 SVGAGI (reference sequence). The CDR3 has 14 residues. With 11 bases removed from V and 8 bases from J, the gap between germline ends came to 24 bases. CDR3 bases: TGTGCCGGCGGGACTCAAAACCTTGGCGGGGGCTACACCTTC. Its translation: CAGGTQNLGGGYTF.

The chain couples TRBV10-3 to TRBJ2-1, with TRBD2 identical over 12 bases. Trimming at V came to 3 bases and at J to 1 base, leaving 4 bases not matched to a gene. The CDR3 sequence is 17 residues long. CDR1 and CDR2 (germline): ENHRY, SYGVKD. For the CDR3, the DNA is TGTGCCATCAGTGACACTAGCGGGGGGAGTTCCTACAATGAGCAGTTCTTC. Residues: CAISDTSGGSSYNEQFF.

This clonotype was counted between two and nine times. A junction boundary mismatches the germline segment, possibly from a read error. The V call is TRBV29-1, the J call TRBJ2-7; D possibly corresponds to TRBD1 (6 bases). CDR1 and CDR2 from the germline V gene are SQVTM and ANQGSEA. This CDR3 is built from 14 residues. The CDR3 is CSAELTGGSYEQYF. The CDR3 bases are TGCAGCGCTGAACTGACAGGCGGGTCCTACGAGCAGTACTTC.